The clone carrying this TCR beta chain was seen a few times. TCRdb re-called the RT-PCR reads through MiXCR, storing one row per CDR3 protein. The sample has hundreds of thousands of distinct CDR3 sequences; over 12% are singletons. CDR3 size: 14 residues. V gave up 6 bases and J gave up 1 base, with 9 bases separating them. CDR1 is MNHNY, CDR2 SVGAGI, per germline (reference sequence). The V call is TRBV6-6, the J call TRBJ2-2, with D possibly being TRBD2 (5 bases). The sequencing sample was made of memory CD4+ T cells from blood. This sequence originates from a female donor in good health, serving as a healthy control. The CDR3 is CASRGGQNTGELFF. The CDR3 DNA reads as TGTGCCAGCAGGGGCGGGCAGAACACCGGGGAGCTGTTTTTT.